Listed here are 13 T cell receptor beta chains from one sample, sequenced in a study of vaccination and CD4 T cells after COVID-19. The Oncomine TCR Beta short-read assay was what sequenced the DNA obtained from cultured CD4+ T cells. One entry per CDR3 protein results from TCRdb running MiXCR on the PCR reads. The data hold around 10,000 distinct CDR3 sequences, with over 50% observed a single time. Described treatment: roughly 10-day PBMC culture with coronavirus spike peptide pools or control peptides (ViraFEST assay). No antigen has been identified for these receptors. The specimen was CD4+ T cells from blood, cultured in vitro. These TCRs come from a human donor who had recovered from COVID-19.

The chain has TRBV6-1 and TRBJ1-1; D is perhaps TRBD1 (5 bases). CDR3 length equals 13 residues. The germline V and J ends were trimmed by 6 bases and 1 base, with 9 bases remaining between them. CDR1 MNHNS and CDR2 SASEGT come from the germline V gene. CDR3 coding DNA: TGTGCCAGCAGAGCAACAGGGAACACTGAAGCTTTCTTT. Translated: CASRATGNTEAFF.

The rearrangement uses TRBV20-1 and TRBJ2-3; 13 positions match TRBD2. Germline-derived CDR1 and CDR2 are DFQATT and SNEGSKA (reference sequence). Germline trimming cut 5 bases from V and 0 bases from J; bases unmatched to any gene: 5. The CDR3 length is 16 residues. In DNA, the CDR3 is TGCAGTGCTGATCGGACTAGCGGGGGAAGCACAGATACGCAGTATTTT. This sequence encodes CSADRTSGGSTDTQYF.

The chain carries TRBV6-1 and TRBJ1-5, with a tentative D call TRBD1 (5 bases). Trimming took 6 bases from V and 5 from J, leaving 17 bases between them. The CDR3 loop spans 15 amino acids. CDR1 MNHNS and CDR2 SASEGT come from the germline V gene. In DNA form, the CDR3 reads TGTGCCAGCAGCCGGCGGCGTCAGGGAGATCAGCCCCAGCATTTT. Protein: CASSRRRQGDQPQHF.

The rearrangement uses TRBV14 and TRBJ2-1, with D perhaps being TRBD1 or TRBD2 (6 bases each). V lost 4 bases to trimming and J lost 3 bases, with 16 bases between them. The germline V gene has CDR1 SGHDN and CDR2 FVKESK. This CDR3 is built from 16 residues. Here the CDR3 DNA reads TGTGCCAGCAGCCCGAGAGGTGGGGGGCACTACAATGAGCAGTTCTTC. Translating gives CASSPRGGGHYNEQFF.

The count of this clonotype is one. The CDR3 protein is CASSIGGTGGTGELFF. CDR3 coding DNA: TGTGCCAGTAGTATAGGGGGGACAGGGGGCACCGGGGAGCTGTTTTTT. The gene calls are TRBV19 and TRBJ2-2; 11 bases are a match to TRBD1. The CDR3 consists of 16 residues. The J segment lost 4 bases and the V segment lost 1 base, leaving 2 bases of the junction unmatched. CDR1 is LNHDA, CDR2 SQIVND, per germline (reference sequence).

The V and J genes are TRBV9 and TRBJ2-3; D unclear. V lost 1 base, J lost 3 bases, and 3 bases lay in between. This CDR3 spans 12 amino acids. Germline assignment: CDR1 SGDLS and CDR2 YYNGEE. The CDR3 coding sequence is TGTGCCAGCAGCGTAAATACAGATACGCAGTATTTT. Protein product: CASSVNTDTQYF.

This chain links TRBV11-2 with TRBJ1-6; D is perhaps TRBD1 (6 bases). Trimming removed 3 bases at V and 7 bases at J, with 10 bases between. The CDR3 extends over 14 amino acids. CDR1 and CDR2 from the germline V gene are SGHAT and FQNNGV. CDR3: CASSFRQGNSPLHF. The DNA of the CDR3 is TGTGCCAGCAGCTTCCGGCAGGGGAATTCACCCCTCCACTTT.

This chain connects TRBV20-1 to TRBJ1-2, with a weak D call TRBD1 (5 bases). V was trimmed by 5 bases and J by 4 bases, leaving 11 bases between them. The CDR3 runs 12 residues. Germline CDR1 and CDR2: DFQATT and SNEGSKA (reference sequence). The CDR3 loop reads CSAGLGVYGYTF. The DNA of the CDR3 is TGCAGTGCTGGCCTGGGGGTCTATGGCTACACCTTC.

The J gene is TRBJ2-7, the V gene TRBV5-1; no firm D call. The CDR3 length is 11 residues. V was trimmed by 3 bases and J by 7 bases, leaving 8 bases between them. Per the germline V gene, CDR1 is SGHRS and CDR2 is YFSETQ. This CDR3 is CASSSSLEQYF. CDR3 bases: TGCGCCAGCAGCTCGAGTTTGGAGCAGTACTTC.

The chain couples TRBV5-4 to TRBJ2-6; D perhaps matches TRBD1 (5 bases). Germline-derived CDR1 and CDR2 are SGHNT and YYREEE (reference sequence). The CDR3 covers 15 residues. Trimming left V 2 bases short and J 4 bases short, with 10 bases between. In DNA, the CDR3 is TGTGCCAGCAGCTTCCAGGGCTCCGGGGCCAACGTCCTGACTTTC. This translates into CASSFQGSGANVLTF.

This chain connects TRBV28 to TRBJ1-2; D remains ambiguous. The CDR3 spans 11 residues. The germline V gene encodes CDR1 MDHEN and CDR2 SYDVKM. The V end lost 7 bases, the J end lost 4 bases, and 7 bases lay between the germline ends. The CDR3 sequence: CASKRIYGYTF. The CDR3 DNA follows: TGTGCCAGCAAGAGGATCTATGGCTACACCTTC.

DNA for the CDR3: TGTGCCAGCAGTGAAAGGTGGAGGGACAGGTACACGGGGAATCAGCCCCAGCATTTT. Its protein is CASSERWRDRYTGNQPQHF. The rearrangement links TRBV2 to TRBJ1-5; 8 bases match TRBD1. Trimming took 2 bases from V and 4 from J; bases not matched to a gene: 16. CDR1 is SNHLY, CDR2 FYNNEI, per germline. CDR3 length equals 19 residues.

The J gene is TRBJ2-5, the V gene TRBV2; 7 nucleotides match TRBD2. Germline V gene data show CDR1 as SNHLY and CDR2 as FYNNEI. This CDR3 has 15 residues. Losses at the gene ends were 7 bases for V and 2 bases for J; bases not matched to a gene: 10. This CDR3 reads CASKGGRGAQETQYF. The CDR3 DNA sequence: TGTGCCAGCAAGGGCGGGAGAGGGGCACAAGAGACCCAGTACTTC.